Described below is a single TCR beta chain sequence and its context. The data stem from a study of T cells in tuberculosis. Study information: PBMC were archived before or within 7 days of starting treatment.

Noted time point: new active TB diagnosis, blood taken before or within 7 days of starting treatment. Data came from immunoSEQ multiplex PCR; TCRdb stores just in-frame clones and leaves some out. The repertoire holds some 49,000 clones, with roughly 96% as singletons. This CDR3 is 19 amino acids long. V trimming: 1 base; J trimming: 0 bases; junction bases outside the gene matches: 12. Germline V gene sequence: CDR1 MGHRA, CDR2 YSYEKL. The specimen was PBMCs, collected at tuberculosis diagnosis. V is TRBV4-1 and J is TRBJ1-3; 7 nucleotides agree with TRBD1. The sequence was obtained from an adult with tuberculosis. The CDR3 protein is CASSQARDSSLSSGNTIYF. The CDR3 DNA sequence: TGCGCCAGCAGCCAAGCGCGGGACAGCTCTCTTTCCTCTGGAAACACCATATATTTT.